This record looks at one T cell receptor (beta chain) sequence and its context. Its antigen is as yet unknown. The sorted Tregs were CD4+CD25+CD127-/low cells. Full-length variable regions came from constant-region reverse primers plus semi-nested Nested Universal Primer A PCR. TCRdb ran MiXCR on the 5' RACE reads and lists one entry per CDR3 protein. The table includes 7,800 or so distinct CDR3 sequences, around 70% detected once. Study outcomes and limitations: Tumor memory CD4+ T cell TCR gene usage clustered with blood and lymph node memory CD4+ cells and lymph node naive CD4+ cells. Greatest tumor Treg TCR overlap was with tumor naive CD4+ cells.

The sample was tumor-infiltrating Tregs sorted from the breast tumor. This receptor was identified in a female donor with breast cancer.

This CDR3 is CSAEPRTGTDTQYF. DNA for the CDR3: TGCAGTGCAGAACCGCGGACGGGCACAGATACGCAGTATTTT. The J gene is TRBJ2-3, the V gene TRBV20-1, with D hard to call. V was cut by 6 bases and J by 1 base, with 14 bases left in between. CDR3 length equals 14 residues. Germline-derived CDR1 and CDR2 are DFQATT and SNEGSKA (reference sequence).